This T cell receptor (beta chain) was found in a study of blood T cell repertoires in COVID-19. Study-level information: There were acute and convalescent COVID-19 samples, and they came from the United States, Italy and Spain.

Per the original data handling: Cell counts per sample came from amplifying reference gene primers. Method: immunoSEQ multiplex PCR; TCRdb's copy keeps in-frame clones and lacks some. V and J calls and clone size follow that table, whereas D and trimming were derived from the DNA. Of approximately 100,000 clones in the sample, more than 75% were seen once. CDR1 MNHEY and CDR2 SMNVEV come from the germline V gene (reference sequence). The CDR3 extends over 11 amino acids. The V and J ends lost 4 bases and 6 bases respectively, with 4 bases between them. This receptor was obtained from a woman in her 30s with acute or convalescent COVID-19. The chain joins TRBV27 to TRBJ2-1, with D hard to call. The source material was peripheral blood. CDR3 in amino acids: CASSSINEQFF. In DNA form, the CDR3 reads TGTGCCAGCAGTTCAATCAATGAGCAGTTCTTC.